The 20 T cell receptor beta chains below come from one sample, sequenced in a study of T cell repertoires in cytomegalovirus infection. Their antigens are not known. TCRdb fed the reads into MiXCR, producing one record per CDR3 protein. The sample shows about 700,000 distinct CDR3 sequences, roughly 33% of them seen only once. Sequencing used cultured PBMCs, obtained from culture after CMV antigen stimulation. All receptors come from a human donor in good health (CMV status not recorded). Some clones in this sample may be carry-over from other donors' samples.

This rearrangement joins TRBV25-1 to TRBJ1-1, with a tentative D call TRBD1 (6 bases). Between the trimmed V and J ends, which lost 7 bases and 6 bases, there was a span of 21 bases. The CDR3 consists of 15 residues. Germline V gene lookup returns CDR1 MGHDK and CDR2 SYGVNS. The CDR3 region has the DNA TGTGCCAGCACTAATGGGGATTACAGGGTCCCTGAAGCTTTCTTT. The encoded protein is CASTNGDYRVPEAFF.

V usage is TRBV18 and J usage is TRBJ2-1; a weak D match, TRBD2 (6 bases). The V and J ends lost 1 base and 4 bases respectively, with 14 bases between them. CDR3 length equals 16 residues. The germline gives CDR1 KGHSH, CDR2 LQKENI. Here the CDR3 DNA reads TGTGCCAGCTCACCACAATTTAGCGGTGCATACAATGAGCAGTTCTTC. It specifies CASSPQFSGAYNEQFF.

This clonotype was recorded at least ten times. The chain recombines TRBV7-2 with TRBJ1-5; D gene ambiguous. From germline, CDR1 is SGHTA and CDR2 FQGNSA. The CDR3 has 13 residues. The V end was cut by 1 base, the J end by 5 bases, with 6 bases between. The CDR3 bases are TGTGCCAGCAGCTTAGGGTCGTATCAGCCCCAGCATTTT. Translating it yields CASSLGSYQPQHF.

This clonotype was found once. This rearrangement joins TRBV12-3 or TRBV12-4 to TRBJ2-1; D remains ambiguous. Trimming stripped 7 bases from V and 6 bases from J, with 13 bases between. CDR3 size: 13 residues. CDR3 protein: CASTQSRANEQFF. The CDR3 DNA is TGTGCCAGCACCCAGTCCCGGGCCAATGAGCAGTTCTTC.

The V gene is TRBV20-1, the J gene TRBJ2-3; either TRBD1 or TRBD2 may supply D (5 bases each). The germline V gene has CDR1 DFQATT and CDR2 SNEGSKA (reference sequence). V was trimmed by 4 bases and J by 3 bases, leaving 14 bases between them. The CDR3 sequence is 14 residues long. In DNA, the CDR3 is TGCAGTGCTAAAAGCGGTAGGGGTACAGATACGCAGTATTTT. Protein sequence: CSAKSGRGTDTQYF.

J is TRBJ1-5 and V is TRBV9, with D uncertain. V shed 4 bases and J shed 4 bases, with 12 bases lying between them. Germline CDR1 and CDR2: SGDLS and YYNGEE. The CDR3 has 14 residues. CDR3 DNA sequence: TGTGCCAGCAGCAAACGGGCAACGAATCAGCCCCAGCATTTT. It codes for CASSKRATNQPQHF.

This clonotype has more than one count but fewer than ten. The J gene is TRBJ2-7, the V gene TRBV6-2 or TRBV6-3, with 10 bases lining up with TRBD2. From germline, CDR1 is MNHEY and CDR2 SVGEGT. This CDR3 comprises 15 residues. V was clipped by 0 bases and J by 3 bases; unmatched bases: 2. The CDR3 DNA follows: TGTGCCAGCAGTTACTCGGCTAGCGGGAGCTACGAGCAGTACTTC. Translation: CASSYSASGSYEQYF.

The chain has TRBV4-3 and TRBJ2-1, with 9 bases identical to TRBD2. This CDR3 has 17 residues. Germline loops: CDR1 LGHNA, CDR2 YSLEER. V dropped 4 bases and J dropped 4; count of bases not matched to a gene: 11. In nucleotides, the CDR3 is TGCGCCAGCAGCCCGGAGGCTAGCGGGATCCGGTACAATGAGCAGTTCTTC. Amino acids: CASSPEASGIRYNEQFF.

V and J are TRBV7-2 and TRBJ2-1; tentative D call: TRBD2 (5 bases). Germline assignment: CDR1 SGHTA and CDR2 FQGNSA. V lost 2 bases and J lost 3, with 8 bases in between. CDR3 length: 14 residues. The CDR3 reads CASSLTGVYNEQFF. The CDR3 nucleotides are TGTGCCAGCAGCTTAACCGGGGTCTACAATGAGCAGTTCTTC.

The gene calls are TRBV19 and TRBJ1-4, with unresolved D. V was trimmed by 3 bases and J by 3 bases, leaving 5 bases between them. The CDR3 is 13 amino acids. The germline V gene has CDR1 LNHDA and CDR2 SQIVND (reference sequence). The CDR3 loop reads CASSIFANEKLFF. The CDR3 DNA is TGTGCCAGTAGTATCTTTGCTAATGAAAAACTGTTTTTT.

A few counts support this clonotype. The chain employs TRBV4-2 and TRBJ2-5; D possibly matches TRBD1 or TRBD2 (6 bases each). The CDR3 is made up of 13 amino acids. Germline V gives CDR1 LGHNA, CDR2 YNFKEQ. V lost 0 bases to trimming and J lost 7 bases, with 9 bases between them. The CDR3 DNA sequence: TGTGCCAGCAGCCAAGAGGGGGGCTCGACCCAGTACTTC. Protein sequence: CASSQEGGSTQYF.

V usage is TRBV7-2 and J usage is TRBJ2-3, with D perhaps TRBD2 (6 bases). Germline V gene lookup returns CDR1 SGHTA and CDR2 FQGNSA. Trimming took off 7 bases at V and 4 bases at J, with 21 bases between the two ends. This CDR3 region has 16 residues. CDR3 protein: CASTIRTAGFSDTQYF. The CDR3 nucleotides are TGTGCCAGCACCATTCGTACGGCGGGGTTCTCAGATACGCAGTATTTT.

J is TRBJ2-3 and V is TRBV4-1; 8 positions agree with TRBD1. V shed 4 bases and J 5 bases; nucleotides not matched to a gene: 8. Germline V gene lookup returns CDR1 MGHRA and CDR2 YSYEKL. The CDR3 length is 15 residues. Written as DNA, the CDR3 is TGCGCCAGCAGCCCCCTGGACAGGGTAGGAGATACGCAGTATTTT. It is translated as CASSPLDRVGDTQYF.

V gene TRBV19 combines with J gene TRBJ1-4; no clear D. The CDR3 extends over 13 amino acids. V was cut by 3 bases and J by 7 bases, with 9 bases left in between. The V gene's germline CDR1 is LNHDA and CDR2 SQIVND (reference sequence). The chain's CDR3 is CASSIWLSEKLFF. CDR3 nucleotide sequence: TGTGCCAGTAGTATTTGGCTCAGTGAAAAACTGTTTTTT.

This chain joins TRBV12-3 or TRBV12-4 and TRBJ2-1; 9 bases map to TRBD1. Losses at the gene ends were 3 bases for V and 7 bases for J; bases not matched to a gene: 4. The CDR3 extends over 14 amino acids. The CDR3 coding sequence is TGTGCCAGCAGTTTCCTGACAGGGGGGAATGAGCAGTTCTTC. Translated, it gives CASSFLTGGNEQFF.

This chain connects TRBV7-6 to TRBJ1-4; no clear D gene. The V and J ends lost 1 base and 10 bases respectively, with 13 bases between them. The germline CDR1 and CDR2 sequences are SGHVS and FNYEAQ. This CDR3 is 14 amino acids long. CDR3 in amino acids: CASSLGVANGKLFF. CDR3 nucleotides: TGTGCCAGCAGCTTAGGGGTCGCTAACGGAAAACTGTTTTTT.

The chain couples TRBV5-3 to TRBJ1-1; possible D gene TRBD1, 6 bases. TRBV5-3 has ORF status, its function being uncertain. The CDR3 extends over 15 amino acids. Trimming pared 3 bases from V and 0 bases from J, leaving 12 bases between. This CDR3 reads CARSCDRTMNTEAFF. CDR3 nucleotide sequence: TGTGCCAGAAGCTGTGACAGGACAATGAACACTGAAGCTTTCTTT.

The chain joins TRBV27 to TRBJ2-7; 7 bases are a match to TRBD2. Germline V gene data show CDR1 as MNHEY and CDR2 as SMNVEV (reference sequence). J lost 7 bases, V lost 3 bases, and 6 bases had no gene match. This CDR3 spans 13 amino acids. For the CDR3, the DNA is TGTGCCAGCAGTTTGGGAGGGGCAAGGGAGCAGTACTTC. Protein: CASSLGGAREQYF.

The J gene is TRBJ2-1, the V gene TRBV6-1; TRBD2 matches at 8 bases. V shed 8 bases, J shed 1 base, and the junction held 16 bases outside the gene matches. The CDR3 runs 18 residues. The germline gives CDR1 MNHNS, CDR2 SASEGT. The CDR3 bases are TGTGCCAGCCTCCCCGGGGGCCAGCGGGGGAGGTCCTACAATGAGCAGTTCTTC. This encodes CASLPGGQRGRSYNEQFF.

This clonotype has only a few counts. This chain joins TRBV11-2 and TRBJ2-7, with unresolved D. Germline loops: CDR1 SGHAT, CDR2 FQNNGV. This CDR3 has 15 residues. V was shortened by 3 bases and J by 2 bases, with 14 bases between the two germline ends. The CDR3 DNA reads as TGTGCCAGCAGCTTGATAGGGTTAACGACCTACGAGCAGTACTTC. This sequence encodes CASSLIGLTTYEQYF.